The T cell receptor beta chain described here comes from a study of T cell repertoires in cytomegalovirus infection. Study information: Both CMV infection and a matching HLA type were indicated by public TCR beta signatures. Whole-study findings and limits: Summed frequency of public TCR beta families distinguished CMV carriers with the relevant HLA.

This clonotype was seen only a few times. Its antigen is not known. Each CDR3 protein gets one entry after TCRdb re-called the reads with MiXCR. Of approximately 110,000 distinct CDR3 sequences listed, 9.5% to 13% are singletons. Material: PBMCs, sequenced either directly or after in vitro stimulation (not recorded which). This TCR derives from a human donor in good health (CMV status not recorded). Some clones in this sample may be carry-over from other donors' samples.

The CDR3 is CASSQGLAGGPFF. The CDR3 coding sequence is TGTGCCAGCAGCCAGGGACTAGCGGGTGGTCCGTTCTTC. The J gene is TRBJ2-1, the V gene TRBV6-2 or TRBV6-3; 12 bases align to TRBD2. Per germline, CDR1 MNHEY and CDR2 SVGEGT. The V gene end was trimmed by 6 bases and the J gene end by 15 bases; junction bases not matched to a gene: 9. This CDR3 is built from 13 residues.